This T cell receptor (beta chain) was retrieved from a study of blood T cells in healthy people across ages. After removal of 3 bases from V and 5 bases from J, the junction contained 6 bases not matched to a gene. The CDR3 sequence is 15 residues long. Germline V gene data show CDR1 as SGHRS and CDR2 as YFSETQ. As regards this clonotype: The antigen is unknown.

Study results and limitations: The study lacked donor CMV status, which possibly confounded expanded clonotype changes.

A sample-barcoded 5' primer and a J-beta primer mix were used in a second PCR of about 7 to 12 cycles. TCRdb used MiXCR to reprocess the 5' RACE reads, holding one entry per CDR3 protein. Of about 1,400,000 distinct CDR3 sequences in the sample, roughly 59% were seen once. The sequenced sample was blood. This receptor was obtained from a man between 18 and 35 years old in good health. This chain uses TRBV5-1 with TRBJ2-1; 9 nucleotides line up with TRBD1. CDR3 bases: TGCGCCAGCAGCTCCGGGACAGGGTCCAACAATGAGCAGTTCTTC. Translation gives CASSSGTGSNNEQFF.